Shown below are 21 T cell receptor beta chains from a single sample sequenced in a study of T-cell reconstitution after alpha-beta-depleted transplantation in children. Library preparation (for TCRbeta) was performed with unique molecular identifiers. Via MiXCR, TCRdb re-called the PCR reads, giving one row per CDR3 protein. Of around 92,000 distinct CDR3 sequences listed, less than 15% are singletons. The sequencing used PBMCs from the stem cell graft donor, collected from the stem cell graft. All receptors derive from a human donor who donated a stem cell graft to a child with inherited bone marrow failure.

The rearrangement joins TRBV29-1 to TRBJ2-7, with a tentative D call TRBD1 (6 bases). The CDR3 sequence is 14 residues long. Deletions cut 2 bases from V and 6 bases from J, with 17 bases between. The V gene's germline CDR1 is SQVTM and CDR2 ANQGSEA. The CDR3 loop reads CSVEPSGPGAEQYF. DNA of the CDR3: TGCAGCGTTGAACCCTCCGGGCCAGGGGCCGAGCAGTACTTC.

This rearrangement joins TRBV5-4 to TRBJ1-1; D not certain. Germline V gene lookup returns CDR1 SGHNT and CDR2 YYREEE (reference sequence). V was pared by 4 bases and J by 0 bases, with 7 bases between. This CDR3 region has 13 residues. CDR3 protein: CASSGGLNTEAFF. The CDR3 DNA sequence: TGTGCCAGCAGCGGCGGTCTGAACACTGAAGCTTTCTTT.

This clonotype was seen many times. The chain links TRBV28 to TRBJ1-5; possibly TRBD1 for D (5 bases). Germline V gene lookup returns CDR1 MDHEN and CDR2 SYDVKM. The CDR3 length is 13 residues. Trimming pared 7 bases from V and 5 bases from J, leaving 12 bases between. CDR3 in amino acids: CASTGDWDQPQHF. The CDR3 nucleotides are TGTGCCAGCACGGGGGATTGGGATCAGCCCCAGCATTTT.

The CDR3 DNA follows: TGTGCCAGCAGTCTTGCACTAGCTGACAATGAGCAGTTCTTC. It yields the protein CASSLALADNEQFF. This sequence joins TRBV5-4 and TRBJ2-1; maybe TRBD2 (6 bases). The germline CDR1 and CDR2 sequences are SGHNT and YYREEE (reference sequence). Trimming shortened V by 5 bases and J by 5 bases, and 14 bases separated the two germline ends. CDR3 length: 14 amino acids.

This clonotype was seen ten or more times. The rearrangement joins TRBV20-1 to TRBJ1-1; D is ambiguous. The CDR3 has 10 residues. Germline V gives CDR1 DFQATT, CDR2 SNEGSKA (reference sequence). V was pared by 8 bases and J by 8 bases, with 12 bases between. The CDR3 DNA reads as TGCAGTCAGAATGGGCCAGAAGCTTTCTTT. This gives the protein CSQNGPEAFF.

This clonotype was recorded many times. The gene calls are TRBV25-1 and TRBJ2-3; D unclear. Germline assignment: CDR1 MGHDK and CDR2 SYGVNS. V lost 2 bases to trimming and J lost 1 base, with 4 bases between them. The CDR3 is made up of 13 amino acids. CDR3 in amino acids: CASSELGTDTQYF. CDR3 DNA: TGTGCCAGCAGTGAACTCGGCACAGATACGCAGTATTTT.

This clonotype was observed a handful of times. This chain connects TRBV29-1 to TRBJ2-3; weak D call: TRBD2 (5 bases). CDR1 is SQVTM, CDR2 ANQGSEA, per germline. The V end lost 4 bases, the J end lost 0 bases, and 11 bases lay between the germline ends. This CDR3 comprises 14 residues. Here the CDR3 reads CSVAAEDSTDTQYF. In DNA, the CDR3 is TGCAGCGTTGCGGCGGAGGATAGCACAGATACGCAGTATTTT.

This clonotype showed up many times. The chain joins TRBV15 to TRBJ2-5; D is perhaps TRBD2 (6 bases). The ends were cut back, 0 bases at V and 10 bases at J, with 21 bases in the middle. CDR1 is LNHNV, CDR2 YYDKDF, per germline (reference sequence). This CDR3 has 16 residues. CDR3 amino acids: CATSRDAGKAQGDQYF. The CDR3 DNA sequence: TGTGCCACCAGCAGAGATGCGGGAAAGGCCCAAGGGGACCAGTACTTC.

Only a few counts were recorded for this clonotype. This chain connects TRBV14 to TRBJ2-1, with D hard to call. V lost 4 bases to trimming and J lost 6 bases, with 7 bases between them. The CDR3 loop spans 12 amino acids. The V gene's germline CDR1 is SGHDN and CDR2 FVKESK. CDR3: CASSLQLNEQFF. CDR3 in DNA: TGTGCCAGCAGCCTCCAGCTCAATGAGCAGTTCTTC.

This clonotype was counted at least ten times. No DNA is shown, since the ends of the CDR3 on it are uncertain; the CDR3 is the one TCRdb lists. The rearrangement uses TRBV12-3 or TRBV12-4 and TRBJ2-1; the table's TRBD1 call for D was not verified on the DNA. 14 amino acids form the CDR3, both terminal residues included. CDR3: CASSLYEFGTGTVF.

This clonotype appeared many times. Here the CDR3 reads CASRPSGGEYQETQYF. DNA of the CDR3: TGTGCCAGCAGGCCTAGCGGGGGAGAGTACCAAGAGACCCAGTACTTC. V usage is TRBV12-3 or TRBV12-4 and J usage is TRBJ2-5, with 10 bases identical to TRBD2. The CDR3 covers 16 residues. The V and J ends lost 6 bases and 0 bases, in that order; junction bases with no gene match: 7.

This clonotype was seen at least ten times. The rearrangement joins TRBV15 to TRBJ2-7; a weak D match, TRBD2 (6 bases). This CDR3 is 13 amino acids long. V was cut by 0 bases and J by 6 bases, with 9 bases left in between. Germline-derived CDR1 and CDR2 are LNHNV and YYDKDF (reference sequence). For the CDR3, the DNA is TGTGCCACCAGCAGAGATCGGGGAGGCGAGCAGTACTTC. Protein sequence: CATSRDRGGEQYF.

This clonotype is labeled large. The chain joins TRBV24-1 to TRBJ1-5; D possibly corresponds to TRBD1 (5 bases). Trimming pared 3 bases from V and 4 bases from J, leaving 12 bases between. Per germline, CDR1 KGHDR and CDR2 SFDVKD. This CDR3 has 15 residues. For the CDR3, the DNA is TGTGCCACCAGTGATCCCGGGACCCGGAATCAGCCCCAGCATTTT. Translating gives CATSDPGTRNQPQHF.

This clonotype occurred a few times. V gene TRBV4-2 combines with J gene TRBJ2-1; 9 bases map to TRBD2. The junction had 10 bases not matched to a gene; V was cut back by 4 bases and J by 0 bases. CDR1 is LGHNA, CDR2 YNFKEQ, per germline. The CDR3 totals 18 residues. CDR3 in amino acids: CASSPGLAGRSSYNEQFF. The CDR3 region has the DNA TGTGCCAGCAGCCCGGGGCTAGCGGGACGGAGCTCCTACAATGAGCAGTTCTTC.

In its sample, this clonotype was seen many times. DNA of the CDR3: TGTGCCATCAGTGGACGCAGGGATGTGCAGTTCTTC. Amino acid sequence: CAISGRRDVQFF. The gene calls are TRBV10-3 and TRBJ2-1; possible D gene TRBD1, 5 bases. The CDR3 sequence is 12 residues long. V was trimmed by 4 bases and J by 12 bases, leaving 13 bases between them. Germline CDR1 ENHRY, CDR2 SYGVKD.

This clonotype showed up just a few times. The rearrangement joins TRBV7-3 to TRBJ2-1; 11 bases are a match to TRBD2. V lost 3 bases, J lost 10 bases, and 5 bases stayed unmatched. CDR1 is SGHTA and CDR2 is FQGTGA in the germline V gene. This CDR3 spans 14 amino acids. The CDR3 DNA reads TGTGCCAGCAGCTTTGGACTAGCGGGCGGGGAGCAGTTCTTC. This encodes CASSFGLAGGEQFF.

The CDR3, as DNA: TGTGCCAGCAGCTTATCAGGGACGCCGATCGTGTTTTTT. This codes for CASSLSGTPIVFF. V gene TRBV11-1 combines with J gene TRBJ2-2, with D perhaps TRBD1 or TRBD2 (5 bases each). Deletions cut 2 bases from V and 15 bases from J, with 16 bases between. CDR3 length equals 13 residues. Germline values: CDR1 SGHAT, CDR2 FQDESV (reference sequence). The variable domain in full, completed from reference TRBV11-1 and TRBJ2-2, reads EAEVAQSPRYKITEKSQAVAFWCDPISGHATLYWYRQILGQGPELLVQFQDESVVDDSQLPKDRFSAERLKGVDSTLKIQPAELGDSAMYLCASSLSGTPIVFFGEGSRLTVL.

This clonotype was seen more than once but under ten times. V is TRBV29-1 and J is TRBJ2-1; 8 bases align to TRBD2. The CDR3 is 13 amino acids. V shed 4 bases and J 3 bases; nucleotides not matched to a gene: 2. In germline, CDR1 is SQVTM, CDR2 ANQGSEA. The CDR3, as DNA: TGCAGCGTTGCCGCGGGGGGCTACAATGAGCAGTTCTTC. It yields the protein CSVAAGGYNEQFF.

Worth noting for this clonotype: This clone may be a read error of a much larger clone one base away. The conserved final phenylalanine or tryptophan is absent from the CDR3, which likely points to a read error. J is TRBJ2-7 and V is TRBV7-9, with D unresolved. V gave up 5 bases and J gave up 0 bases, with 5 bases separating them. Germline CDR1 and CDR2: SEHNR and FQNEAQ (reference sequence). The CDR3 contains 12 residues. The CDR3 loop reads CASSPSSYEQYL. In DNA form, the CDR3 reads TGTGCCAGCAGCCCGAGCTCCTACGAGCAGTACCTC.

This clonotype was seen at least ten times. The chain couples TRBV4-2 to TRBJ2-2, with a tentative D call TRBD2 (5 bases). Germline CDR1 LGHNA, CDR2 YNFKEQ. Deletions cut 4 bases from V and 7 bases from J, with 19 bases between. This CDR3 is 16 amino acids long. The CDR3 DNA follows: TGTGCCAGCAGCCTCCCACGGCAAAACGGGGACGGGGAGCTGTTTTTT. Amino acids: CASSLPRQNGDGELFF.

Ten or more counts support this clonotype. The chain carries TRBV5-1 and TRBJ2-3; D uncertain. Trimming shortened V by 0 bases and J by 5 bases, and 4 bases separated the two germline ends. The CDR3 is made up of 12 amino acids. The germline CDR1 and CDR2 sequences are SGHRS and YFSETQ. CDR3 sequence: CASSLDLDTQYF. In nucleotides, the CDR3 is TGCGCCAGCAGCTTGGACTTAGATACGCAGTATTTT. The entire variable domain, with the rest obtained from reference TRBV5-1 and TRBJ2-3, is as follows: KAGVTQTPRYLIKTRGQQVTLSCSPISGHRSVSWYQQTPGQGLQFLFEYFSETQRNKGNFPGRFSGRQFSNSRSEMNVSTLELGDSALYLCASSLDLDTQYFGPGTRLTVL.